This T cell receptor (beta chain) came from a study of OX40 agonist ivuxolimab in advanced cancers. Study as a whole: In this cohort, patients received ivuxolimab, an agonistic anti-OX40 (CD134) antibody.

V was trimmed by 0 bases and J by 1 base, leaving 10 bases between them. Germline assignment: CDR1 SGHNT and CDR2 YYREEE (reference sequence). The CDR3 loop spans 15 amino acids. Libraries were prepared by immunoSEQ multiplex PCR; TCRdb keeps only in-frame clonotypes and omits some of them. The sample has about 77,000 clones, about 90% seen once. Findings and caveats of the study: Fewer expanded clones were found on average in CD4+ than in CD8+ T cells.

To note about this clone: Its target is unknown.

The sample in question was CD4+ or CD8+ T cells sorted from blood, obtained in a trial of the OX40 agonist ivuxolimab. This sequence joins TRBV5-4 and TRBJ1-1, with unresolved D. This sequence originates from an adult with an advanced solid tumor such as melanoma, head and neck, liver or kidney cancer. Here the CDR3 DNA reads TGTGCCAGCAGCTTGGGGAGAGCGAGGAACACTGAAGCTTTCTTT. Amino acids: CASSLGRARNTEAFF.